What follows are 27 T cell receptor beta chains derived from one specimen sequenced in a study of breast tumors, draining lymph nodes, adjacent tissues. TCRdb itself ran the multiplex PCR reads through MiXCR, one entry per CDR3 protein. The table has around 66,000 distinct CDR3 sequences, roughly 40% seen once. The sequencing sample was made of breast tumor tissue. The receptors derive from a female donor with breast cancer. Some clones in this sample may be carry-over from other donors' samples.

In its sample, this clonotype was seen many times. The gene calls are TRBV27 and TRBJ2-3; 9 nucleotides match TRBD1. This CDR3 region has 16 residues. Trimming at V came to 3 bases and at J to 1 base, leaving 5 bases not matched to a gene. Per the germline V gene, CDR1 is MNHEY and CDR2 is SMNVEV (reference sequence). CDR3 in amino acids: CASSFTDRGGTDTQYF. The CDR3 nucleotides are TGTGCCAGCAGTTTCACAGACAGGGGGGGCACAGATACGCAGTATTTT.

This clonotype was detected ten times or more. The chain joins TRBV5-6 to TRBJ1-2; 8 bases line up with TRBD1. Germline assignment: CDR1 SGHDT and CDR2 YYEEEE. Trimming at V came to 3 bases and at J to 8 bases, leaving 12 bases not matched to a gene. The CDR3 has 15 amino acids. The CDR3 coding sequence is TGTGCCAGCAGCTCTGCAGGGGGCGCATCATGGGGCTACACCTTC. As protein: CASSSAGGASWGYTF.

The V and J genes are TRBV11-2 and TRBJ2-2; maybe TRBD2 (6 bases). Germline assignment: CDR1 SGHAT and CDR2 FQNNGV. The CDR3 runs to 16 residues. Trimming removed 1 base from V and 9 bases from J, with 18 bases in between. CDR3 DNA: TGTGCCAGCAGCTTAGTTGGGGGGATTGGCGGGAGGGAGCTGTTTTTT. Protein sequence: CASSLVGGIGGRELFF.

The CDR3 region is CASTSPTHGGNYNEQFF. The CDR3 DNA is TGTGCCAGCACCTCACCAACCCACGGGGGCAACTACAATGAGCAGTTCTTC. V is TRBV6-2 or TRBV6-3 and J is TRBJ2-1; the D gene could be TRBD1 or TRBD2 (6 bases each). V lost 7 bases to trimming and J lost 3 bases, with 22 bases between them. Germline CDR1 is MNHEY and CDR2 is SVGEGT. The CDR3 runs to 17 residues.

This clonotype has ten or more counts. The rearrangement joins TRBV12-3 or TRBV12-4 to TRBJ2-1, with D hard to call. The CDR3 covers 15 residues. Trimming removed 3 bases from V and 2 bases from J, with 11 bases in between. The CDR3: CASSFLGGAYNEQFF. The CDR3 coding sequence is TGTGCCAGCAGTTTTTTGGGTGGCGCCTACAATGAGCAGTTCTTC.

Concerning this clonotype: Compared with germline, one end of the junction differs, possibly owing to a read error. The genes are TRBV9 and TRBJ1-1, with 8 bases that match TRBD1. CDR3 length equals 17 residues. Per the germline V gene, CDR1 is SGDLS and CDR2 is YYNGEE. The CDR3 nucleotides are TGTGCCAGCAGCGAACACCGGGACAGGAGCTATCACACTGGAGCTTTCTTT. This translates into CASSEHRDRSYHTGAFF.

This clonotype was detected ten times or more. The chain links TRBV7-2 to TRBJ2-3; D might be TRBD1 or TRBD2, each matching 5 bases. Trimming cost V 0 bases and J 4 bases, with 14 bases left between them. Looked up from germline, CDR1 is SGHTA and CDR2 is FQGNSA. This CDR3 contains 16 residues. The CDR3 loop is CASSLAHRGKADTQYF. The CDR3 DNA is TGTGCCAGCAGCTTAGCGCACCGGGGCAAGGCAGATACGCAGTATTTT.

This chain uses TRBV27 with TRBJ2-6; perhaps TRBD1 as D (5 bases). V lost 0 bases and J lost 2, with 11 bases in between. CDR1 and CDR2 from the germline V gene are MNHEY and SMNVEV (reference sequence). The CDR3 consists of 17 residues. CDR3: CASSLSTAGTGANVLTF. CDR3 sequence (DNA): TGTGCCAGCAGTTTATCGACGGCAGGGACTGGGGCCAACGTCCTGACTTTC.

In the case of this clonotype: A much larger clone differs by one base, so this may be a read error. The rearrangement links TRBV27 to TRBJ2-1, with D perhaps matching TRBD2 (6 bases). Germline loops: CDR1 MNHEY, CDR2 SMNVEV (reference sequence). Trimming left V 4 bases short and J 13 bases short, with 20 bases between. The CDR3 contains 14 residues. CDR3 protein: CASSSLRGNVLQFF. The CDR3 region has the DNA TGTGCCAGCAGTTCTTTGCGGGGTAACGTCTTACAGTTCTTC.

The genes are TRBV14 and TRBJ2-2; 14 nucleotides line up with TRBD2. In germline, CDR1 is SGHDN, CDR2 FVKESK. This CDR3 region has 16 residues. The V gene end was trimmed by 5 bases and the J gene end by 7 bases; junction bases not matched to a gene: 6. CDR3 bases: TGTGCCAGCAGCGAGGGGACTAGCGGGAGTGGCGGGGAGCTGTTTTTT. Protein: CASSEGTSGSGGELFF.

There are many counts of this clonotype. This rearrangement joins TRBV7-6 to TRBJ2-5; D not certain. CDR3 length: 15 residues. The germline gives CDR1 SGHVS, CDR2 FNYEAQ. Trimming removed 1 base at V and 5 bases at J, with 14 bases between. CDR3: CASSLGGSGSETQYF. In DNA, the CDR3 is TGTGCCAGCAGCTTAGGTGGGTCAGGTAGTGAGACCCAGTACTTC. Based on the CDR3 plus reference TRBV7-6 and TRBJ2-5, the full variable domain is GAGVSQSPRYKVTKRGQDVALRCDPISGHVSLYWYRQALGQGPEFLTYFNYEAQQDKSGLPNDRFSAERPEGSISTLTIQRTEQRDSAMYRCASSLGGSGSETQYFGPGTRLLVL.

This clonotype was counted at least ten times. The chain employs TRBV28 and TRBJ2-2; D remains unclear. The CDR3 is 14 amino acids. CDR1 and CDR2 (germline): MDHEN, SYDVKM. V lost 4 bases to trimming and J lost 7 bases, with 13 bases between them. Here the CDR3 reads CASSSLGWHGELFF. CDR3 coding DNA: TGTGCCAGCAGTTCGTTGGGTTGGCACGGGGAGCTGTTTTTT. Together with reference TRBV28 and TRBJ2-2, the CDR3 gives the full variable domain: DVKVTQSSRYLVKRTGEKVFLECVQDMDHENMFWYRQDPGLGLRLIYFSYDVKMKEKGDIPEGYSVSREKKERFSLILESASTNQTSMYLCASSSLGWHGELFFGEGSRLTVL.

This clonotype has at least ten counts. J is TRBJ2-5 and V is TRBV11-2; the match to TRBD2 covers 13 bases. Germline lookup yields CDR1 SGHAT and CDR2 FQNNGV. The CDR3 has 15 residues. The V segment lost 5 bases and the J segment 5 bases; nucleotides outside the gene matches: 5. The CDR3 sequence: CASSGTSGMTETQYF. Written as DNA, the CDR3 is TGTGCCAGCAGCGGGACTAGCGGGATGACGGAGACCCAGTACTTC.

Notes on this clonotype: An end of the junction does not agree with germline; a read error may underlie this. The V gene is TRBV12-3 or TRBV12-4, the J gene TRBJ2-2; D possibly corresponds to TRBD2 (6 bases). The CDR3 loop spans 14 amino acids. Here the CDR3 reads CASSLGGETGELFF. DNA of the CDR3: TGCGCCAGCAGTTTGGGGGGAGAAACCGGGGAGCTGTTTTTT.

There are many counts of this clonotype. This chain uses TRBV12-3 or TRBV12-4 with TRBJ2-3, with TRBD1 as a possible D gene (5 bases). This CDR3 contains 13 residues. V lost 3 bases, J lost 4 bases, and 8 bases lay in between. CDR3 bases: TGTGCCAGCAGTTTCCGACAGTCAGATACGCAGTATTTT. Protein sequence: CASSFRQSDTQYF.

V is TRBV20-1 and J is TRBJ2-5; TRBD2 matches at 8 bases. The V and J ends lost 3 bases and 5 bases, in that order; junction bases with no gene match: 2. This CDR3 region has 12 residues. Germline CDR1 is DFQATT and CDR2 is SNEGSKA (reference sequence). CDR3: CSASSGIETQYF. DNA of the CDR3: TGCAGTGCTAGTAGCGGGATTGAGACCCAGTACTTC.

This chain connects TRBV5-6 to TRBJ1-2; 9 bases are shared with TRBD1. V shed 5 bases, J shed 2 bases, and the junction held 10 bases outside the gene matches. Germline-derived CDR1 and CDR2 are SGHDT and YYEEEE. The CDR3 covers 16 residues. The CDR3 DNA sequence: TGTGCCAGCAGGCGGACAGGGGTCCCCTTGAACTATGGCTACACCTTC. This codes for CASRRTGVPLNYGYTF.

This clonotype was found many times. V is TRBV6-1 and J is TRBJ2-7, with no clear D. CDR1 MNHNS and CDR2 SASEGT come from the germline V gene. The CDR3 has 14 residues. V lost 0 bases and J lost 4, with 10 bases in between. CDR3 region: CASSEAVRPYEQYF. The CDR3 nucleotides are TGTGCCAGCAGTGAAGCGGTCCGGCCTTACGAGCAGTACTTC.

This clonotype was observed at least ten times. The chain joins TRBV5-1 to TRBJ1-4; D not resolved. The V end was cut by 4 bases, the J end by 1 base, with 14 bases between. This CDR3 comprises 16 residues. The V gene's germline CDR1 is SGHRS and CDR2 YFSETQ. As DNA, the CDR3 is TGCGCCAGCAGCCCGGACCCTATAGGAACTAATGAAAAACTGTTTTTT. Protein product: CASSPDPIGTNEKLFF.

This clonotype was found many times. The chain couples TRBV6-5 to TRBJ2-3; 7 bases are a match to TRBD1. The CDR3 has 14 residues. Germline CDR1 and CDR2: MNHEY and SVGAGI. With V trimmed by 6 bases and J by 7 bases, 10 bases remained unmatched. The CDR3 protein is CASRGDSKGYTQYF. The CDR3, as DNA: TGTGCCAGCAGGGGGGACAGTAAAGGGTATACGCAGTATTTT.

This clonotype was counted ten times or more. The V and J genes are TRBV25-1 and TRBJ1-2; D is undetermined. V was shortened by 7 bases and J by 0 bases, with 15 bases between the two germline ends. The CDR3 loop spans 15 amino acids. The germline CDR1 and CDR2 sequences are MGHDK and SYGVNS. CDR3: CASTKAGVPNYGYTF. The CDR3, as DNA: TGTGCCAGCACCAAAGCAGGAGTACCTAACTATGGCTACACCTTC.

As to this clonotype: The junction departs from germline at one end; a sequencing error may be responsible. The gene calls are TRBV19 and TRBJ2-4, with 11 bases fitting TRBD1. The germline V gene encodes CDR1 LNHDA and CDR2 SQIVND (reference sequence). This CDR3 spans 17 amino acids. Here the CDR3 DNA reads TGTGCCAGTAGTATGTTTGCAGGACAGGGGGCCAAAAACATTCAGTCCTTC. Translated, it gives CASSMFAGQGAKNIQSF.

The chain joins TRBV9 to TRBJ2-5; D may match TRBD1 or TRBD2 (6 bases each). V lost 3 bases and J lost 7, with 25 bases in between. The CDR3 loop spans 17 amino acids. The V gene's germline CDR1 is SGDLS and CDR2 YYNGEE. CDR3 residues: CASSGTGSGVTEATQYF. CDR3 nucleotides: TGTGCCAGCAGCGGTACAGGGTCGGGGGTAACTGAAGCGACCCAGTACTTC. Full variable domain (rest looked up from reference TRBV9 and TRBJ2-5): DSGVTQTPKHLITATGQRVTLRCSPRSGDLSVYWYQQSLDQGLQFLIQYYNGEERAKGNILERFSAQQFPDLHSELNLSSLELGDSALYFCASSGTGSGVTEATQYFGPGTRLLVL.

This clonotype was detected only once. The junction and the germline gene differ at one end; a read error may be behind it. The V gene is TRBV29-1, the J gene TRBJ2-7; D is unclear. Germline V gives CDR1 SQVTM, CDR2 ANQGSEA. The CDR3 is 11 amino acids. CDR3 loop: CSAHPAYERYF. The CDR3 nucleotides read TGCAGCGCCCATCCCGCATACGAGCGGTACTTC.

This clonotype was seen repeatedly, ten times or more. The gene calls are TRBV12-3 or TRBV12-4 and TRBJ1-2; tentative D call: TRBD1 (5 bases). V gave up 3 bases and J gave up 4 bases, with 9 bases separating them. The CDR3 totals 13 residues. The CDR3 loop is CASSLGGIYGYTF. CDR3 sequence (DNA): TGTGCCAGCAGTTTGGGGGGGATCTATGGCTACACCTTC.

This clonotype was observed at least ten times. This chain uses TRBV20-1 with TRBJ2-3; 8 bases align to TRBD2. The CDR3 spans 16 residues. Looked up from germline, CDR1 is DFQATT and CDR2 is SNEGSKA (reference sequence). V lost 3 bases, J lost 3 bases, and 11 bases stayed unmatched. The CDR3 sequence: CSARRLRSGGTDTQYF. CDR3 DNA sequence: TGCAGTGCTAGGAGGCTCCGGTCGGGAGGGACAGATACGCAGTATTTT.

The V gene is TRBV7-7, the J gene TRBJ2-5; D unresolved. CDR3 length equals 14 residues. The germline V gene encodes CDR1 SSHAT and CDR2 FNYEAQ (reference sequence). CDR3 sequence: CVSSEAVLVETQYF. Written as DNA, the CDR3 is TGTGTTAGCAGCGAAGCAGTGTTGGTAGAGACCCAGTACTTC.